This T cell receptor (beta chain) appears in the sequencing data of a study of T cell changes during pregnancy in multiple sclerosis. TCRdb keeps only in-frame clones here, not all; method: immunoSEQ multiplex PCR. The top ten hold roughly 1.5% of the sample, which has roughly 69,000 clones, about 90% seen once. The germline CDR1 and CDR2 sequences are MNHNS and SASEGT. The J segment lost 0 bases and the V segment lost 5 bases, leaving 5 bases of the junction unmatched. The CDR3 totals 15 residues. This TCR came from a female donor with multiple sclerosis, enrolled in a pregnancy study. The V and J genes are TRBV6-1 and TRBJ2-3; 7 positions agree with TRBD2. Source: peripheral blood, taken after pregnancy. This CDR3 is CASSRNSGSTDTQYF. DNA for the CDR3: TGTGCCAGCAGTAGGAATAGCGGGAGCACAGATACGCAGTATTTT.